The sequence of this TCR beta chain was determined in a study of T cell responses to AZD1222 COVID-19 vaccine. Findings of the study overall: Mostly white British, mostly female donors; authors suggested clonal diversity may be underestimated. A reported finding is that nearly half of spike-specific TCRs target unmutated variant regions.

The CDR3 runs to 16 residues. Trimming pared 0 bases from V and 4 bases from J, leaving 12 bases between. Germline V lookup: CDR1 SGHDN, CDR2 FVKESK. Some clones are missing from TCRdb's copy, which holds only in-frame ones; the method was immunoSEQ multiplex PCR. In the table there are approximately 130,000 clones, roughly 85% of which are singletons. On this clone itself: Its antigen is not identified.

The receptor was derived from an adult in good health. Sequenced material: peripheral blood, taken on day 0 of AZD1222 vaccination. The rearrangement uses TRBV14 and TRBJ1-4, with D hard to call. This chain's CDR3 is CASSQDYSGFNEKLFF. CDR3 coding DNA: TGTGCCAGCAGCCAAGATTATTCGGGGTTTAATGAAAAACTGTTTTTT.